The T cell receptor beta chain described here comes from a study of early T cells in non-severe SARS-CoV-2 infection (dated by TCRdb to the early 2020s). As for the study more broadly: Bulk RNA from unsorted whole blood was used for TCR sequencing, so alpha and beta chains could not be paired. What the authors observed across the whole study: VDJdb matching was skewed toward anti-spike CD8 responses and likely underestimated virus-specific expansions, missing private and CD4 specificities.

Set within a cohort of healthcare workers in London, UK, this nested case-control study involved weekly PCR testing of nasopharyngeal swabs along with blood sampling. Healthcare workers were recruited between 23 and 31 March 2020, during the week of the UK lockdown, and were followed weekly for up to roughly 16 weeks. To prepare the library, 5' RACE was applied. Sequencing took place on a NextSeq 500. In the TCR library protocol, unique molecular identifiers were attached to individual cDNA molecules to correct for PCR bias and sequencing error. Both TCR alpha and beta chains were sequenced, and tight co-correlation was observed between alpha and beta sequence abundances in each sample. Concerning the study's data processing: Decombinator V4 was used to perform V gene, J gene and CDR3 annotation of TCR sequences. TCRs were defined as expanded if a significant change between any two time points was detected under a Poisson model with p below 0.0001. Abundances of TCRs were expressed as counts per million after normalisation to the total number of TCRs sequenced in each sample. VDJdb, accessed on 1 November 2021, was searched for TCRs annotated for CMV, EBV and SARS-CoV-2, and TCRs annotated for more than one antigen were excluded. The public reads were run again by TCRdb, first through fastp at Q25 and then through MiXCR, and only productive beta chains were kept. Rows with a matching CDR3 protein are joined into one entry that keeps the most common DNA and genes. The V and J calls were determined by TCRdb, not by the authors. For this sample the table gives tens of thousands of distinct CDR3 sequences, of which about 9% were detected only once. The ten largest clones add up to about 6.1% of the sample.

Note on this clonotype: What this receptor recognizes is not known. Per-nucleotide qualities are absent, and no much larger clonotype sits a single base away.

The source of this sequence is an adult who was a healthcare worker with PCR-confirmed SARS-CoV-2 infection or an uninfected control (not recorded which). The sample comprised whole blood.

At the DNA level, the sequence is TGTGCCAGCAGTTCCCAGGCCTCTGGGGCCAACGTCCTGACTTTC. This codes for CASSSQASGANVLTF. The chain links TRBV2 with TRBJ2-6; the D gene is unclear. The junction shows trimming of 5 bases on V and 0 bases on J, plus 8 bases between the germline ends. The cysteine opens and the phenylalanine closes a CDR3 of 15 amino acids. Of the read, only the CDR3 DNA is kept; its 45 bases are in frame from base 1. CDR1 and CDR2 were assigned from the germline V gene as SNHLY and FYNNEI.